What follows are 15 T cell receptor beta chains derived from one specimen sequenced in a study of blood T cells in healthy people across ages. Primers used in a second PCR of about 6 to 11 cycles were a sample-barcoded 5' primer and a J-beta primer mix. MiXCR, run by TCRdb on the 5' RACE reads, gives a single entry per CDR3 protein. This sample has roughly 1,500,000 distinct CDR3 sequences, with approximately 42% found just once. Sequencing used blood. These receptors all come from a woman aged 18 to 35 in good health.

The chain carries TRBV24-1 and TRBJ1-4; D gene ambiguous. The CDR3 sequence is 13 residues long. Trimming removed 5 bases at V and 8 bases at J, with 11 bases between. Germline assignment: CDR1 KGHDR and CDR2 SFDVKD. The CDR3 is CATSGGVGEKLFF. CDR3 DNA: TGTGCCACCAGTGGCGGGGTAGGGGAAAAACTGTTTTTT.

The CDR3 here is CASSSFQGVSYNEQYF. As DNA, the CDR3 is TGTGCCAGCAGTTCCTTCCAGGGGGTCAGCTACAATGAGCAGTACTTC. The chain uses TRBV28 and TRBJ2-7; 7 positions match TRBD1. Per germline, CDR1 MDHEN and CDR2 SYDVKM. V dropped 4 bases and J dropped 7; count of bases not matched to a gene: 16. The CDR3 contains 16 residues.

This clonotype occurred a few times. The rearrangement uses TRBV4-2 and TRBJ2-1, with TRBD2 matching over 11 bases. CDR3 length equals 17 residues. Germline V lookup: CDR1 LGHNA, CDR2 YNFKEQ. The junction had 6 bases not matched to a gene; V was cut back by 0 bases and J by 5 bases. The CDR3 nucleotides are TGTGCCAGCAGCCAAGATTTTTCTAGCGGGGGGAACAATGAGCAGTTCTTC. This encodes CASSQDFSSGGNNEQFF.

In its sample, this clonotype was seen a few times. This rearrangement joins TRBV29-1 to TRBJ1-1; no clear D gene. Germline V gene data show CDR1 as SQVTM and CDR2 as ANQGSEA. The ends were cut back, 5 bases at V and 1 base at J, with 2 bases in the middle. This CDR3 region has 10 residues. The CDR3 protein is CSVTNTEAFF. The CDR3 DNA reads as TGCAGCGTTACGAACACTGAAGCTTTCTTT.

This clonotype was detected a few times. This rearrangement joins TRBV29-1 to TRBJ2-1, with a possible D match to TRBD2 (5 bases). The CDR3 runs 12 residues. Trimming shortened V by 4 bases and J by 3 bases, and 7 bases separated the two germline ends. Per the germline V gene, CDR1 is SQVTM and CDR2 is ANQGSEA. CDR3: CSVVSDYNEQFF. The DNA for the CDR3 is TGCAGCGTTGTTAGCGACTACAATGAGCAGTTCTTC.

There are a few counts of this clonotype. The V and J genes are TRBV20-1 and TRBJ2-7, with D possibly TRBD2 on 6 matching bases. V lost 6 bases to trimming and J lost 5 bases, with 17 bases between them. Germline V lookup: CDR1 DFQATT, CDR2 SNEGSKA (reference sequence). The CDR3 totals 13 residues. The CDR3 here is CSAHTAGINEQYF. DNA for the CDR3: TGCAGTGCCCACACCGCGGGGATCAACGAGCAGTACTTC.

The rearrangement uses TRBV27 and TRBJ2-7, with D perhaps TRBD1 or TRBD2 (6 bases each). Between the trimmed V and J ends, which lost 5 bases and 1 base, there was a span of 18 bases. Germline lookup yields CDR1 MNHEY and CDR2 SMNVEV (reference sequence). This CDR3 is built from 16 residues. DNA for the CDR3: TGTGCCAGCAGTACCCCTGGAGGGGGTTGGTCCTACGAGCAGTACTTC. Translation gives CASSTPGGGWSYEQYF.

For the CDR3, the DNA is TGCGCCAGCAGCCAAGAAACTGCGGGACTGTCCTACGAGCAGTACTTC. It specifies CASSQETAGLSYEQYF. The gene calls are TRBV4-1 and TRBJ2-7; perhaps TRBD2 as D (6 bases). CDR3 length: 16 amino acids. Trimming took 0 bases from V and 1 from J, leaving 13 bases between them. Germline CDR1 MGHRA, CDR2 YSYEKL.

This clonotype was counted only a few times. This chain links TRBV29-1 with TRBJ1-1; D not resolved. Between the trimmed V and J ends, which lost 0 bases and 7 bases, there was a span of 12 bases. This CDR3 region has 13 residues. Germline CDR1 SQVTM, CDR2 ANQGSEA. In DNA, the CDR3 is TGCAGCGTTGAAGACCCCCGGGCAGATGAAGCTTTCTTT. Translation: CSVEDPRADEAFF.

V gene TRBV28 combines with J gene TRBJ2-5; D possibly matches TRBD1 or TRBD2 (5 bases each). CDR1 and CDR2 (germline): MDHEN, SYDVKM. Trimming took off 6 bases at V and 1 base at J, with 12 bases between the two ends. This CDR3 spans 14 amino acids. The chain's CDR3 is CASRKPGAQETQYF. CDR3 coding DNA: TGTGCCAGCAGAAAACCCGGGGCCCAAGAGACCCAGTACTTC.

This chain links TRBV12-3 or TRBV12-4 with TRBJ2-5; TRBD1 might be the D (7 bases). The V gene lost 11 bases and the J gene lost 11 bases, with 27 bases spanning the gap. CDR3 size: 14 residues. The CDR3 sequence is CAGTPGGGVNEQYF. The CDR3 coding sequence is TGTGCCGGCACCCCAGGGGGAGGCGTCAATGAGCAGTACTTC.

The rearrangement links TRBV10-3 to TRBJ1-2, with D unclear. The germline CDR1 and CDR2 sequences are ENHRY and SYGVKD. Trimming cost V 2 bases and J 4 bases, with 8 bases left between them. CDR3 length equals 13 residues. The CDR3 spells CAISEGQLYGYTF. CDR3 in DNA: TGTGCCATCAGTGAGGGGCAGCTCTATGGCTACACCTTC.

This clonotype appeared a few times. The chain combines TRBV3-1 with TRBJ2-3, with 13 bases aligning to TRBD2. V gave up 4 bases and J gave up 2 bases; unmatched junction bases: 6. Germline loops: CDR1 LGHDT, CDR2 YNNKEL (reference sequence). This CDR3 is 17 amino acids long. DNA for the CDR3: TGTGCCAGCAGCCGCCCACTAGCGGGGGGGCTCACAGATACGCAGTATTTT. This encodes CASSRPLAGGLTDTQYF.

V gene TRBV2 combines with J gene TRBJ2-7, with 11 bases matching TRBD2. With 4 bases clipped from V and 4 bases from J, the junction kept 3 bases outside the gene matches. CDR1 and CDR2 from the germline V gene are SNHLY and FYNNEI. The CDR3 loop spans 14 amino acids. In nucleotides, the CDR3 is TGTGCCAGCAGTGCTAGCGGGAGGAAGTACGAGCAGTACTTC. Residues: CASSASGRKYEQYF.

In nucleotides, the CDR3 is TGTGCCAGCAGTTCCCGGACAGGCGTCTGCGAGCAGTACTTC. Translating it yields CASSSRTGVCEQYF. The rearrangement uses TRBV28 and TRBJ2-7, with 7 nucleotides matching TRBD1. Germline V gene data show CDR1 as MDHEN and CDR2 as SYDVKM. After removal of 4 bases from V and 6 bases from J, the junction contained 9 bases not matched to a gene. The CDR3 runs 14 residues.